This entry describes one T cell receptor beta chain. The assay ran at deep level. The table came from immunoSEQ multiplex PCR; TCRdb's copy has only in-frame clones and leaves some out. This sample yields about 610,000 clones, of which almost 97% are seen a single time; around 0.057% belongs to the top ten. The donors, healthy adults who were HIV-negative, had experienced no recent acute infections or vaccinations. These data come from a study of shared clonotypes between healthy human individuals. Germline lookup yields CDR1 SGHNT and CDR2 YYREEE (reference sequence). CDR3 size: 15 residues. With 0 bases clipped from V and 3 bases from J, the junction kept 3 bases outside the gene matches.

The receptor was derived from a woman aged 30 to 39 in good health. This chain connects TRBV5-4 to TRBJ2-7, with 10 nucleotides matching TRBD1. Sequenced: naive CD4+ T cells sorted from blood. The sample's subset: CD45RA+ positively selected. The CDR3 bases are TGTGCCAGCAGCTTGGGACAGGGGGCTCACTACGAGCAGTACTTC. Its translation is CASSLGQGAHYEQYF.